This passage covers 32 T cell receptor beta chains from one sample sequenced in a study of molecular identifiers for immune sequencing clone quantification. TCRdb fed the PCR reads into MiXCR, producing one record per CDR3 protein. The sample holds more than 450,000 distinct CDR3 sequences; around 23% are singletons and the top ten take 0.7% to 0.9%. Sample: naive CD8+ T cells from blood, with Jurkat cell RNA spiked in. The subset denotes: FACS-sorted CD8+CD4-CCR7+CD45RA+ naive T cells. The receptor source for this set is a human donor in good health. Some libraries in this study had Jurkat cell RNA spiked in.

This chain uses TRBV27 with TRBJ1-1; 7 nucleotides match TRBD1. The trim removed 0 bases at V and 5 bases at J, leaving 6 bases unmatched. The CDR3 has 15 amino acids. Germline lookup yields CDR1 MNHEY and CDR2 SMNVEV (reference sequence). CDR3 in DNA: TGTGCCAGCAGTTTATCAGGGGACAGTTTAACTGAAGCTTTCTTT. Protein: CASSLSGDSLTEAFF.

This clonotype has at least ten counts. V usage is TRBV20-1 and J usage is TRBJ2-7; D might be TRBD2 (6 bases). The CDR3 is made up of 12 amino acids. Germline lookup yields CDR1 DFQATT and CDR2 SNEGSKA (reference sequence). The V end lost 6 bases, the J end lost 5 bases, and 14 bases lay between the germline ends. The CDR3 region is CSARLEGHEQYF. The DNA for the CDR3 is TGCAGTGCCCGCCTGGAGGGCCACGAGCAGTACTTC.

As for this clonotype: Mismatch with germline at one junction end may stem from a read error. J is TRBJ2-7 and V is TRBV28; D not resolved. Germline-derived CDR1 and CDR2 are MDHEN and SYDVKM. This CDR3 has 13 residues. CDR3 in amino acids: CASSLDRVYGQYF. In DNA form, the CDR3 reads TGTGCCAGCAGTTTGGATAGGGTCTACGGGCAGTACTTC.

This clonotype appeared a few times. The V gene is TRBV4-3, the J gene TRBJ1-2, with D possibly matching TRBD1 (6 bases). The CDR3 extends over 17 amino acids. CDR1 is LGHNA, CDR2 YSLEER, per germline. V gave up 0 bases and J gave up 5 bases, with 19 bases separating them. CDR3 in amino acids: CASSQEWGGGPHYGYTF. The CDR3 DNA reads as TGCGCCAGCAGCCAAGAATGGGGGGGCGGTCCCCATTATGGCTACACCTTC.

Comment on this clonotype: The junction does not match germline at one end; this may be a read error. The chain couples TRBV28 to TRBJ1-5; D not certain. Germline V gene sequence: CDR1 MDHEN, CDR2 SYDVKM. The length of the CDR3 is 14 residues. CDR3 bases: TGTGCCCGCAGTTTAACCCCGCTCAGTCCGCCCCCGCCTTTT. Amino acids: CARSLTPLSPPPPF.

The sample holds a few counts of this clonotype. The rearrangement links TRBV11-2 to TRBJ2-3; 12 positions agree with TRBD2. From germline, CDR1 is SGHAT and CDR2 FQNNGV. The CDR3 is made up of 20 amino acids. Germline trimming cut 1 base from V and 0 bases from J; bases unmatched to any gene: 11. As DNA, the CDR3 is TGTGCCAGCAGCTTAGTTGGGACTAGCGGGCCCCGCGGTAGCACAGATACGCAGTATTTT. This gives the protein CASSLVGTSGPRGSTDTQYF. The whole variable domain, remainder taken from reference TRBV11-2 and TRBJ2-3, is EAGVAQSPRYKIIEKRQSVAFWCNPISGHATLYWYQQILGQGPKLLIQFQNNGVVDDSQLPKDRFSAERLKGVDSTLKIQPAKLEDSAVYLCASSLVGTSGPRGSTDTQYFGPGTRLTVL.

The chain combines TRBV4-1 with TRBJ2-3, with 9 nucleotides matching TRBD2. CDR1 and CDR2 from the germline V gene are MGHRA and YSYEKL. The CDR3 is 17 residues long. V gave up 2 bases and J gave up 4 bases; unmatched junction bases: 10. The CDR3 sequence: CASSQRLAGVGADTQYF. CDR3 DNA sequence: TGCGCCAGCAGCCAACGGTTAGCGGGAGTAGGTGCAGATACGCAGTATTTT.

This clonotype was detected many times. This chain uses TRBV28 with TRBJ2-2, with TRBD1 identical over 9 bases. The CDR3 contains 15 residues. Unmatched junction bases numbered 4, after V lost 5 bases and J lost 3 bases. Germline loops: CDR1 MDHEN, CDR2 SYDVKM. Here the CDR3 DNA reads TGTGCCAGCAGTGGGGACAGGGCGGACACCGGGGAGCTGTTTTTT. It is translated as CASSGDRADTGELFF.

Ten or more counts support this clonotype. The chain uses TRBV20-1 and TRBJ2-7; maybe TRBD2 (6 bases). V was cut by 5 bases and J by 3 bases, with 17 bases left in between. Per germline, CDR1 DFQATT and CDR2 SNEGSKA (reference sequence). The CDR3 has 14 residues. CDR3 sequence reads: CSASTDYQLYEQYF. CDR3 DNA sequence: TGCAGTGCTTCGACGGACTACCAGCTCTACGAGCAGTACTTC.

Many counts were recorded for this clonotype. The chain uses TRBV7-8 and TRBJ2-3; 8 bases line up with TRBD2. CDR1 is SGHVS and CDR2 is FQNEAQ in the germline V gene. This CDR3 spans 17 amino acids. With V trimmed by 4 bases and J by 2 bases, 11 bases remained unmatched. The CDR3 region is CASSSLQLAANTDTQYF. For the CDR3, the DNA is TGTGCCAGCAGCTCCCTACAACTAGCGGCTAACACAGATACGCAGTATTTT.

Comments on this clonotype: A single base separates this from a much larger clone, so it may be a read error. This chain uses TRBV7-9 with TRBJ2-1, with D possibly being TRBD2 (5 bases). The V and J ends lost 3 bases and 8 bases respectively, with 14 bases between them. Germline CDR1 and CDR2: SEHNR and FQNEAQ (reference sequence). This CDR3 has 14 residues. In nucleotides, the CDR3 is TGTGCCAGCAGCTTGGCTGTAGCGTGGGATGAGCAGTTCTTC. It encodes CASSLAVAWDEQFF.

CDR3 sequence reads: CAWSDPRTPHETQYF. The CDR3 DNA follows: TGTGCCTGGAGTGACCCCCGGACTCCGCATGAGACCCAGTACTTC. This chain uses TRBV30 with TRBJ2-5, with D possibly matching TRBD2 (5 bases). Germline CDR1 reads GTSNPN; CDR2 reads SVGIG (reference sequence). V shed 1 base and J shed 5 bases, with 17 bases lying between them. The length of the CDR3 is 15 residues.

The chain joins TRBV12-3 or TRBV12-4 to TRBJ1-5, with 9 bases lining up with TRBD1. This CDR3 has 18 amino acids. The junction had 13 bases not matched to a gene; V was cut back by 7 bases and J by 0 bases. The CDR3 reads CASNEKQGAAHSNQPQHF. The CDR3, as DNA: TGTGCCAGCAACGAGAAACAGGGGGCGGCTCATAGCAATCAGCCCCAGCATTTT.

The chain employs TRBV11-2 and TRBJ2-5; tentatively, D is TRBD2 (6 bases). CDR1 and CDR2 from the germline V gene are SGHAT and FQNNGV. The CDR3 contains 15 residues. The V and J ends lost 5 bases and 5 bases respectively, with 18 bases between them. In DNA, the CDR3 is TGTGCCAGCAGCGCCCGGACTATTAGTAGGGAGACCCAGTACTTC. This sequence encodes CASSARTISRETQYF.

In its sample, this clonotype was seen many times. This chain links TRBV29-1 with TRBJ1-2; 9 bases agree with TRBD1. The CDR3 length is 14 residues. V dropped 4 bases and J dropped 5; count of bases not matched to a gene: 8. Germline loops: CDR1 SQVTM, CDR2 ANQGSEA. CDR3: CSVVGTGYRYGYTF. The CDR3 bases are TGCAGCGTTGTAGGGACAGGGTATCGATATGGCTACACCTTC.

This clonotype showed up many times. The rearrangement uses TRBV7-9 and TRBJ1-1; D gene ambiguous. This CDR3 has 12 residues. Trimming pared 4 bases from V and 4 bases from J, leaving 7 bases between. The V gene's germline CDR1 is SEHNR and CDR2 FQNEAQ (reference sequence). CDR3: CASSSHLTEAFF. CDR3 sequence (DNA): TGTGCCAGCAGCTCCCATCTCACTGAAGCTTTCTTT.

This clonotype was seen only a few times. The V gene is TRBV27, the J gene TRBJ2-7; D ambiguous. V was clipped by 5 bases and J by 7 bases, with 12 bases between them. The CDR3 has 12 residues. CDR1 is MNHEY and CDR2 is SMNVEV in the germline V gene (reference sequence). CDR3 nucleotides: TGTGCCAGCAGTCCCAATCAGAGGGAGCAGTACTTC. Translation gives CASSPNQREQYF.

The sample holds a few counts of this clonotype. J is TRBJ2-7 and V is TRBV30; 7 nucleotides line up with TRBD1. Germline CDR1 and CDR2: GTSNPN and SVGIG (reference sequence). The CDR3 extends over 13 amino acids. V gave up 8 bases and J gave up 2 bases; unmatched junction bases: 9. CDR3 nucleotides: TGTGCCGGGGACGAGGGACAGACCTACGAGCAGTACTTC. Translated, it gives CAGDEGQTYEQYF.

This clonotype was recorded a few times. The chain recombines TRBV9 with TRBJ2-2; 11 bases match TRBD1. CDR3 length: 18 residues. The V segment lost 0 bases and the J segment 6 bases; nucleotides outside the gene matches: 10. Germline CDR1 is SGDLS and CDR2 is YYNGEE. The CDR3 sequence is CASSVAPGQGALSGELFF. The CDR3 region has the DNA TGTGCCAGCAGCGTAGCTCCCGGACAGGGGGCGCTTTCCGGGGAGCTGTTTTTT. The complete variable domain, with remaining parts taken from reference TRBV9 and TRBJ2-2, reads DSGVTQTPKHLITATGQRVTLRCSPRSGDLSVYWYQQSLDQGLQFLIQYYNGEERAKGNILERFSAQQFPDLHSELNLSSLELGDSALYFCASSVAPGQGALSGELFFGEGSRLTVL.

The sample holds a few counts of this clonotype. The chain employs TRBV5-6 and TRBJ2-3; TRBD1 matches at 7 bases. This CDR3 has 14 residues. CDR1 SGHDT and CDR2 YYEEEE come from the germline V gene. With V trimmed by 4 bases and J by 0 bases, 2 bases remained unmatched. CDR3 loop: CASSDRDSTDTQYF. The CDR3 nucleotides are TGTGCCAGCAGCGACAGGGACAGCACAGATACGCAGTATTTT.

This clonotype was recorded a few times. The rearrangement uses TRBV15 and TRBJ2-5; the D gene is possibly TRBD2 (6 bases). This CDR3 spans 17 amino acids. Trimming took 2 bases from V and 2 from J, leaving 18 bases between them. The germline V gene has CDR1 LNHNV and CDR2 YYDKDF (reference sequence). The CDR3 DNA reads as TGTGCCACCAGCAGACGCAAGACACGACTAGAACAAGAGACCCAGTACTTC. Translated, it gives CATSRRKTRLEQETQYF.

The table lists this clonotype with many counts. The chain recombines TRBV7-3 with TRBJ2-3; no reliable D call. V was clipped by 1 base and J by 6 bases, with 8 bases between them. CDR3 length equals 13 residues. Per the germline V gene, CDR1 is SGHTA and CDR2 is FQGTGA. The CDR3 coding sequence is TGTGCCAGCAGCTTAATATCTAGGGATACGCAGTATTTT. Amino acid sequence: CASSLISRDTQYF.

This clonotype was seen only a few times. This chain joins TRBV27 and TRBJ2-7; TRBD2 matches at 8 bases. V was pared by 2 bases and J by 2 bases, with 5 bases of the junction left unmatched. CDR3 length: 15 amino acids. Germline CDR1 reads MNHEY; CDR2 reads SMNVEV (reference sequence). The CDR3 coding sequence is TGTGCCAGCAGTTTAGCGTTAGCGGGGCCCTACGAGCAGTACTTC. Its protein product is CASSLALAGPYEQYF.

This clonotype was counted a few times. This sequence joins TRBV20-1 and TRBJ1-4, with D perhaps TRBD1 (5 bases). V lost 2 bases, J lost 8 bases, and 18 bases lay in between. The CDR3 runs to 15 residues. In germline, CDR1 is DFQATT, CDR2 SNEGSKA (reference sequence). The CDR3 bases are TGCAGTGCTAGATTACTCCGGGACGCTATGGAAAAACTGTTTTTT. It codes for CSARLLRDAMEKLFF.

As for this clonotype: This may be a read error: a much more frequent sequence differs by one nucleotide. CDR3 coding DNA: TGTGCCAGCGGTTATAATGCTGGGACTAGCGGCCACAATGAGCAGTTCTTC. This encodes CASGYNAGTSGHNEQFF. The gene calls are TRBV6-5 and TRBJ2-1, with TRBD2 matching 11 bases. Germline CDR1 is MNHEY and CDR2 is SVGAGI. The CDR3 is 17 amino acids.

In regard to this clonotype: At one boundary the junction diverges from the germline segment, which might be a read error. This rearrangement joins TRBV20-1 to TRBJ2-7; 10 bases map to TRBD1. Germline V gives CDR1 DFQATT, CDR2 SNEGSKA (reference sequence). CDR3 length equals 15 residues. The CDR3 reads CSAREGQGFSYGQYF. The CDR3 region has the DNA TGCAGTGCTAGAGAGGGACAGGGGTTTTCGTACGGGCAGTACTTC.

The gene calls are TRBV6-2 or TRBV6-3 and TRBJ2-1, with 13 bases matching TRBD2. The CDR3 loop spans 20 amino acids. Looked up from germline, CDR1 is MNHEY and CDR2 is SVGEGT. The ends lost 5 bases at V and 2 bases at J; junction bases unmatched: 15. CDR3 region: CASSRPGLAGPRSPYNEQFF. In DNA, the CDR3 is TGTGCCAGCAGTCGACCGGGACTAGCGGGGCCGCGATCTCCCTACAATGAGCAGTTCTTC.

This clonotype has a handful of counts. The chain couples TRBV28 to TRBJ1-5; tentatively, D is TRBD1 (5 bases). Germline V gene data show CDR1 as MDHEN and CDR2 as SYDVKM. This CDR3 has 14 residues. V was pared by 2 bases and J by 9 bases, with 14 bases between. CDR3 loop: CASSLVREDPPQHF. Written as DNA, the CDR3 is TGTGCCAGCAGTTTAGTCAGGGAGGATCCGCCCCAGCATTTT.

The table lists this clonotype with a few counts. The J gene is TRBJ1-4, the V gene TRBV27; D not certain. The V gene lost 2 bases and the J gene lost 7 bases, with 11 bases spanning the gap. The CDR3 is 14 residues long. The germline V gene has CDR1 MNHEY and CDR2 SMNVEV (reference sequence). This chain's CDR3 is CASSLNGEIEKLFF. The CDR3 nucleotides are TGTGCCAGCAGTTTAAACGGGGAAATTGAAAAACTGTTTTTT.

This clonotype has at least ten counts. This chain uses TRBV6-6 with TRBJ2-7, with a weak D call TRBD1 (5 bases). The CDR3 covers 12 residues. Trimming removed 4 bases from V and 6 bases from J, with 10 bases in between. The germline CDR1 and CDR2 sequences are MNHNY and SVGAGI (reference sequence). CDR3 in amino acids: CASSLQVGEQYF. The CDR3 DNA reads TGTGCCAGCAGTTTACAGGTCGGCGAGCAGTACTTC.

This clonotype has a handful of counts. This chain uses TRBV20-1 with TRBJ2-3, with D possibly TRBD2 on 5 matching bases. This CDR3 region has 16 residues. CDR1 is DFQATT, CDR2 SNEGSKA, per germline (reference sequence). V was shortened by 0 bases and J by 2 bases, with 15 bases between the two germline ends. The CDR3 region is CSARDLLAKVTDTQYF. CDR3 coding DNA: TGCAGTGCTAGAGATCTGTTAGCGAAAGTCACAGATACGCAGTATTTT.

This clonotype was observed a few times. The gene calls are TRBV28 and TRBJ1-2, with 8 bases identical to TRBD1. This CDR3 region has 15 residues. J was trimmed by 5 bases and V by 4 bases; bases with no gene match: 9. Germline V CDR1 and CDR2: MDHEN, SYDVKM. The CDR3: CASSSADRDPYGYTF. As DNA, the CDR3 is TGTGCCAGCAGTTCCGCGGACAGGGACCCATATGGCTACACCTTC.